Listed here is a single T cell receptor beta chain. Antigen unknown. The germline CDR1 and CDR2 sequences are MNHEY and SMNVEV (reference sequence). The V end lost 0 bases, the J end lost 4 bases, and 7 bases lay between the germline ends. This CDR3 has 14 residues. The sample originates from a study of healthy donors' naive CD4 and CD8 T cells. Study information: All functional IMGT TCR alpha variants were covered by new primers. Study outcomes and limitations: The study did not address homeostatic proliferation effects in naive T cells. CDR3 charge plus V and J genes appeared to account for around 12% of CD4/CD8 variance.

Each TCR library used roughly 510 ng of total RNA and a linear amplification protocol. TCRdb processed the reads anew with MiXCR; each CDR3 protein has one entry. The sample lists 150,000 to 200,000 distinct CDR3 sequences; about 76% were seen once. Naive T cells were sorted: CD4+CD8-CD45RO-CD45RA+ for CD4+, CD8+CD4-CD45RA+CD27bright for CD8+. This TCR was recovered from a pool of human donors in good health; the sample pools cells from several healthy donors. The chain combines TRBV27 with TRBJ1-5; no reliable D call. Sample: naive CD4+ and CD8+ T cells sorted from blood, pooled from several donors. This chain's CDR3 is CASSLSRVNQPQHF. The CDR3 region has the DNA TGTGCCAGCAGTTTATCTCGGGTAAATCAGCCCCAGCATTTT.